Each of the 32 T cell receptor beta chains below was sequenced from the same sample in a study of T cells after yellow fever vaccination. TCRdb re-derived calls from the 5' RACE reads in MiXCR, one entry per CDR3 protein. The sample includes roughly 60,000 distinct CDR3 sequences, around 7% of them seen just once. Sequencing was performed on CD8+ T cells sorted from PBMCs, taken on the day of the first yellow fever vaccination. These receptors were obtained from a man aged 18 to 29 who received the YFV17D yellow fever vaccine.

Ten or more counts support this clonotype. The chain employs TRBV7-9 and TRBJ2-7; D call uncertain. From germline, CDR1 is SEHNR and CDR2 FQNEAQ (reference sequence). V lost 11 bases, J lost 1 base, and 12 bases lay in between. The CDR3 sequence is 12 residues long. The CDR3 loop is CAASDGSYEQYV. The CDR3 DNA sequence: TGTGCCGCGTCGGACGGATCCTACGAGCAGTACGTC.

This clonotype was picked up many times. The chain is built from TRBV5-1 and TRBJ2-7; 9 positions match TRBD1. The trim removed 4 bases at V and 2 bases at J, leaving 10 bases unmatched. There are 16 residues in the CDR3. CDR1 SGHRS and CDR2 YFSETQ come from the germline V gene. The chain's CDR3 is CASSPGTGRSPYEQYF. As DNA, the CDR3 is TGCGCCAGCAGCCCCGGGACAGGGCGATCCCCCTACGAGCAGTACTTC.

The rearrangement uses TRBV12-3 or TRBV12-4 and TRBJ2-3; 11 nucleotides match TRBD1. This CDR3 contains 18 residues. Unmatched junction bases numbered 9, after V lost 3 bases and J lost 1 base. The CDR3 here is CASSFPGGTGGGTDTQYF. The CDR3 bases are TGTGCCAGCAGTTTCCCCGGCGGGACAGGGGGTGGCACAGATACGCAGTATTTT.

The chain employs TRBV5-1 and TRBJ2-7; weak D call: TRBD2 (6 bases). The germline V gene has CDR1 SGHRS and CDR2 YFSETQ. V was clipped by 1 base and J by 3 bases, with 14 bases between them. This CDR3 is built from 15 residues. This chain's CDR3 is CASSLSPGTYYEQYF. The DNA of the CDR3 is TGCGCCAGCAGCTTGAGCCCCGGGACTTACTACGAGCAGTACTTC.

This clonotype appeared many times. The CDR3 bases are TGTGCCAGCAGCTTGTCGTTGTACGTGGTAGCGGGGGTGGACAATGAGCAGTTCTTC. Encoded protein: CASSLSLYVVAGVDNEQFF. This chain connects TRBV11-2 to TRBJ2-1; 9 bases map to TRBD2. The CDR3 is made up of 19 amino acids. Germline V CDR1 and CDR2: SGHAT, FQNNGV. J lost 5 bases, V lost 3 bases, and 17 bases had no gene match.

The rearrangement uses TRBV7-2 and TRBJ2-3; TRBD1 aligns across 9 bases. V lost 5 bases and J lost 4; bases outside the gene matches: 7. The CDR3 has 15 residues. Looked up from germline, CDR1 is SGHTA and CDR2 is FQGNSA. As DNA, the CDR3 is TGTGCCAGCAGCCCGCGGGACAGGGAGGCAGATACGCAGTATTTT. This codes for CASSPRDREADTQYF.

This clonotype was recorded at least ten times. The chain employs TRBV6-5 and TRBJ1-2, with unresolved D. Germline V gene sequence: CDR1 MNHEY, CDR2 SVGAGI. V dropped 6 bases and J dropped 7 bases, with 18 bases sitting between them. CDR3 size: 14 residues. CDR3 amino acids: CASSPRPVVGGYTF. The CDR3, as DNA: TGTGCCAGCAGCCCCCGACCGGTCGTGGGTGGCTACACCTTC.

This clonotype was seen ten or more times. CDR3 amino acids: CASSQGGGERNTEAFF. CDR3 coding DNA: TGCGCCAGCAGCCAAGGGGGGGGGGAAAGGAACACTGAAGCTTTCTTT. The rearrangement uses TRBV4-3 and TRBJ1-1; D is perhaps TRBD1 (5 bases). The CDR3 loop spans 16 amino acids. The ends were cut back, 1 base at V and 1 base at J, with 13 bases in the middle. Germline CDR1 is LGHNA and CDR2 is YSLEER.

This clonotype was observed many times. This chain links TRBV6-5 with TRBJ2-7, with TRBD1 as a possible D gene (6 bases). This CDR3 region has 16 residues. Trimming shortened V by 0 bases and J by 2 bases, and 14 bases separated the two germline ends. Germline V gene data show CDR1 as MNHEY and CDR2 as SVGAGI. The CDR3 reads CASSYSRLAGAYEQYF. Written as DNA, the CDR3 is TGTGCCAGCAGTTACTCGAGGCTTGCAGGGGCCTACGAGCAGTACTTC.

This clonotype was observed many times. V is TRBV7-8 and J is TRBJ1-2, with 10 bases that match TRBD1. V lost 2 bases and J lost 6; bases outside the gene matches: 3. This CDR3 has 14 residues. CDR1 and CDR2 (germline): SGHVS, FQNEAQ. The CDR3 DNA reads TGTGCCAGCAGCTTAACCGGGACAGGGGATGGCTACACCTTC. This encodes CASSLTGTGDGYTF.

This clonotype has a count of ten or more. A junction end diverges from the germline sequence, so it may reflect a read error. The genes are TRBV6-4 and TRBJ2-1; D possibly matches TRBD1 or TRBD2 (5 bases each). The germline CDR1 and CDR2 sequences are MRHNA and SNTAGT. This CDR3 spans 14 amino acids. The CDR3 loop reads CASSDSSIRAGTVF. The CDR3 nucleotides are TGTGCCAGCAGTGACTCGTCGATCAGGGCAGGGACCGTCTTC.

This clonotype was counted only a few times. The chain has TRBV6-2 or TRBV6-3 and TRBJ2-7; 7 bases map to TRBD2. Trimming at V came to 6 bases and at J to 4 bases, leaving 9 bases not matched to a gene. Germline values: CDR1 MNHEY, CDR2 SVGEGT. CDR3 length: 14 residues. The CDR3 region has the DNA TGTGCCAGCAGCTCCGATCGGGAGGCGTACGAGCAGTACTTC. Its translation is CASSSDREAYEQYF.

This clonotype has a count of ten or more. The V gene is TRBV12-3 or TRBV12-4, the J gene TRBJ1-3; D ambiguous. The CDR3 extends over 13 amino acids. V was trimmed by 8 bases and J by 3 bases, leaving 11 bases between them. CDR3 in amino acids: CASDDSGGNTIYF. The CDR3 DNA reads TGTGCCAGCGACGATAGTGGTGGAAACACCATATATTTT.

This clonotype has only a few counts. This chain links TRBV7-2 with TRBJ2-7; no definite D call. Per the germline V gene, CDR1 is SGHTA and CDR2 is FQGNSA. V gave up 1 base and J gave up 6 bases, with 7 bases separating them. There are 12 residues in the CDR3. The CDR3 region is CASSLGSGEQYF. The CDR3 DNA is TGTGCCAGCAGCTTAGGATCGGGCGAGCAGTACTTC.

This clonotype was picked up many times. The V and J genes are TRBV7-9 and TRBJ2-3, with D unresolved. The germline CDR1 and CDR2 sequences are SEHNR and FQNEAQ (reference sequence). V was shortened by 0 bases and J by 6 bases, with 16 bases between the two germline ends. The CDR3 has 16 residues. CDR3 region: CASSLADWTVGDTQYF. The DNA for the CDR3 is TGTGCCAGCAGCTTAGCAGACTGGACCGTCGGCGATACGCAGTATTTT.

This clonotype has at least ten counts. The CDR3 loop reads CASSLARHTAYEQYF. CDR3 in DNA: TGTGCCAGCAGCTTAGCTAGGCACACCGCCTACGAGCAGTACTTC. The genes are TRBV11-1 and TRBJ2-7, with D uncertain. V lost 0 bases, J lost 2 bases, and 11 bases lay in between. The CDR3 contains 15 residues. The germline V gene has CDR1 SGHAT and CDR2 FQDESV (reference sequence).

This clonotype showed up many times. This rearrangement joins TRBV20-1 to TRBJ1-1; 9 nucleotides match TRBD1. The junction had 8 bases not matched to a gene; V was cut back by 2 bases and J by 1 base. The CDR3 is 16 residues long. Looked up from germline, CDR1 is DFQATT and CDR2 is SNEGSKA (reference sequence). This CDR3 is CSARRFGTGPNTEAFF. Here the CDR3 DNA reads TGCAGTGCTAGACGATTCGGGACAGGGCCGAACACTGAAGCTTTCTTT.

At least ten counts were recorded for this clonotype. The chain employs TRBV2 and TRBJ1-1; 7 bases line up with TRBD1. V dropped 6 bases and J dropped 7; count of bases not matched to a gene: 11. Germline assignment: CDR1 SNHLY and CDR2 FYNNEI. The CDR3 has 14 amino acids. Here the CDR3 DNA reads TGTGCCAGCAGGGATCTAGGGGGCTTGGGTGAAGCTTTCTTT. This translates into CASRDLGGLGEAFF.

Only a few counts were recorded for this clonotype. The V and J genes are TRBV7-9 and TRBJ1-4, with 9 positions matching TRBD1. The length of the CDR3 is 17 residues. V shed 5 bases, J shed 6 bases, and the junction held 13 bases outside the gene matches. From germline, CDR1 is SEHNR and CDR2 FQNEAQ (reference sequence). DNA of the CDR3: TGTGCCAGCAGCACGACGGGACAGGGTAATAGAGATGAAAAACTGTTTTTT. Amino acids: CASSTTGQGNRDEKLFF.

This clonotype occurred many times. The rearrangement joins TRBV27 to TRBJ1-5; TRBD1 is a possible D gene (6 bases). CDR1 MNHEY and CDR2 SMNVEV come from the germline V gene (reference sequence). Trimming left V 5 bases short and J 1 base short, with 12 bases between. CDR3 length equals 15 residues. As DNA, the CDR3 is TGTGCCAGCAGTCCAGGGGTCTTCAGCAATCAGCCCCAGCATTTT. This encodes CASSPGVFSNQPQHF.

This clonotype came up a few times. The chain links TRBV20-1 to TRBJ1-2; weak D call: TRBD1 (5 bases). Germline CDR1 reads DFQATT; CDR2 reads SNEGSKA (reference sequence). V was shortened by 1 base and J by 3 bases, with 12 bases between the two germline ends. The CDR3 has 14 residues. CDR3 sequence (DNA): TGCAGTGCTAGAGCCCCGGACATTTACTATGGCTACACCTTC. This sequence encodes CSARAPDIYYGYTF.

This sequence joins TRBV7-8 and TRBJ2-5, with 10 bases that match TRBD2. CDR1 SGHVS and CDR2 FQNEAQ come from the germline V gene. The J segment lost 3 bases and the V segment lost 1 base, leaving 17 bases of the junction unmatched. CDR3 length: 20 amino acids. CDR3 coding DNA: TGTGCCAGCAGCTTAGGGGAACACACATTGCTAGCGGGGGCCGAAGAGACCCAGTACTTC. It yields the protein CASSLGEHTLLAGAEETQYF.

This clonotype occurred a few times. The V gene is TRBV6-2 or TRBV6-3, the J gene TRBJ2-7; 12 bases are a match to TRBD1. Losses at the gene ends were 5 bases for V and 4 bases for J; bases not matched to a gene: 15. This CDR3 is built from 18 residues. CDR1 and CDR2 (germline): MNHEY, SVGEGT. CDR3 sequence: CASSPIPGTGGELYEQYV. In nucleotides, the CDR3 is TGTGCCAGCAGTCCCATTCCCGGGACAGGGGGCGAACTTTACGAGCAGTACGTC.

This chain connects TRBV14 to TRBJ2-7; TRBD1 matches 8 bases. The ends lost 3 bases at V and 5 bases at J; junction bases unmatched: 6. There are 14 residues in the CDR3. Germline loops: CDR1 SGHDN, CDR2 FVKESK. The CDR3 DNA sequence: TGTGCCAGCAGCCACTGGACAGGGCCCCACGAGCAGTACTTC. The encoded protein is CASSHWTGPHEQYF.

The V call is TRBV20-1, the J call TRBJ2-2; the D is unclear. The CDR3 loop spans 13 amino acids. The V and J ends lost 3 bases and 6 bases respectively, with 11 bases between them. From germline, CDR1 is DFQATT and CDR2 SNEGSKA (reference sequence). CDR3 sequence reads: CSAREGVPGELFF. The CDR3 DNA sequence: TGCAGTGCTAGGGAAGGAGTCCCCGGGGAGCTGTTTTTT.

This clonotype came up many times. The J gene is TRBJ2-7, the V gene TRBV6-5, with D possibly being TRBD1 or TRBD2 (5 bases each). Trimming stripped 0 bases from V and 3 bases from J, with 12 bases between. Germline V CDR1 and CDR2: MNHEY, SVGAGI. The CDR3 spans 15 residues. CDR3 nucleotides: TGTGCCAGCAGTTACTCGTTGGGACGGTACTACGAGCAGTACTTC. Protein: CASSYSLGRYYEQYF.

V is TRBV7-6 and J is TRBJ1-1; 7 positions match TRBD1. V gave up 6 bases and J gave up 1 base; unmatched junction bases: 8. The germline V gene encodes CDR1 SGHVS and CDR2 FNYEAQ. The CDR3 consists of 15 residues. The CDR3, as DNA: TGTGCCAGCAGTTTAAGGACAGGTTCGAACACTGAAGCTTTCTTT. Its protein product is CASSLRTGSNTEAFF.

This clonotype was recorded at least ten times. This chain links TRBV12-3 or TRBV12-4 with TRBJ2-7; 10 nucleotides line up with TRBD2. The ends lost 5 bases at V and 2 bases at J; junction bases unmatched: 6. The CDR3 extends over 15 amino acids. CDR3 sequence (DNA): TGTGCCAGCAGTGCCACTAGCGGGGCGACCTACGAGCAGTACTTC. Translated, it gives CASSATSGATYEQYF.

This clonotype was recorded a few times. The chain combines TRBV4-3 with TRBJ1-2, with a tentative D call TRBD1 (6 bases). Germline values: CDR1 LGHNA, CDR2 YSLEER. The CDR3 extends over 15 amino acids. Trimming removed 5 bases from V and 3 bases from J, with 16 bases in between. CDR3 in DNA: TGCGCCAGCAGCAACCAACAGGGAGCGGACTATGGCTACACCTTC. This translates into CASSNQQGADYGYTF.

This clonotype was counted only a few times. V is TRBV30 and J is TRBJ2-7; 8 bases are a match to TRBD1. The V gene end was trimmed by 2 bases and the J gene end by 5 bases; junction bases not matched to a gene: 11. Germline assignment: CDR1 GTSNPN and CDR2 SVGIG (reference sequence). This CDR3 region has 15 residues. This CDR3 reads CAWSTGTGDTDEQYF. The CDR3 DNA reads TGTGCCTGGAGTACCGGGACAGGCGATACCGACGAGCAGTACTTC.

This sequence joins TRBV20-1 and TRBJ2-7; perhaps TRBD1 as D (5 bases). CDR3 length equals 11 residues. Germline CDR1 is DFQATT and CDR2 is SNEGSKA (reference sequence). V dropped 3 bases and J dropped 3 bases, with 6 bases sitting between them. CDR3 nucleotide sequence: TGCAGTGCTAGGGACAACTACGAGCAGTACTTC. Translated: CSARDNYEQYF.

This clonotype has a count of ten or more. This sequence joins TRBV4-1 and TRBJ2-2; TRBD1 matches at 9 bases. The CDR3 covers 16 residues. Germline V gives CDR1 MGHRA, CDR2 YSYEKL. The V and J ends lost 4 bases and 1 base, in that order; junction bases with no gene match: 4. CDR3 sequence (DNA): TGCGCCAGCAGCCCCGGACAGGGGTTGAACACCGGGGAGCTGTTTTTT. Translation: CASSPGQGLNTGELFF.